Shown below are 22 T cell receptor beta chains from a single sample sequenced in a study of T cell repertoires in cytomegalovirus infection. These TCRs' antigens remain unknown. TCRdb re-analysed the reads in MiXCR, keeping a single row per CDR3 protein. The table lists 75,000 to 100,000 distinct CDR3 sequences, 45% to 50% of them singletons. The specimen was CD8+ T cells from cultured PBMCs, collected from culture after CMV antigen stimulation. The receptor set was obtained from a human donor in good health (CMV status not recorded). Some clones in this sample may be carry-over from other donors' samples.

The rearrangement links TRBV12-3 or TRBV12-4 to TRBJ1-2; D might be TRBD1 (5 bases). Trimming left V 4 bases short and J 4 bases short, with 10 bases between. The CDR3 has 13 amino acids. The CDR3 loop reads CASSYSGSYGYTF. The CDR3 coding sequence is TGTGCCAGCAGTTACTCAGGGTCCTATGGCTACACCTTC.

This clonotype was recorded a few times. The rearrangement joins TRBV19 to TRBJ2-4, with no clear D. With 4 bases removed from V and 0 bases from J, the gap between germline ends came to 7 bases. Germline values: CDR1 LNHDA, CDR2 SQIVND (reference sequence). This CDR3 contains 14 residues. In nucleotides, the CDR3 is TGTGCCAGTAGTAACGACCTAGCCAAAAACATTCAGTACTTC. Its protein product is CASSNDLAKNIQYF. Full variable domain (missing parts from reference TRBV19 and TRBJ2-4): DGGITQSPKYLFRKEGQNVTLSCEQNLNHDAMYWYRQDPGQGLRLIYYSQIVNDFQKGDIAEGYSVSREKKESFPLTVTSAQKNPTAFYLCASSNDLAKNIQYFGAGTRLSVL.

CDR3 bases: TGCAGCGTAGTGCGACAGGGCTACGAGCAGTACTTC. It yields the protein CSVVRQGYEQYF. The chain combines TRBV29-1 with TRBJ2-7, with TRBD1 matching 7 bases. Trimming took 6 bases from V and 3 from J; bases not matched to a gene: 5. From germline, CDR1 is SQVTM and CDR2 ANQGSEA. CDR3 length: 12 amino acids.

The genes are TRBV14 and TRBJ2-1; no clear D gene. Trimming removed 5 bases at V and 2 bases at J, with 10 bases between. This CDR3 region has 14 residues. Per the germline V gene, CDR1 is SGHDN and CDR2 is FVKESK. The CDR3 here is CASSGLEPYNEQFF. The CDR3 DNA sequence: TGTGCCAGCAGCGGCCTGGAGCCCTACAATGAGCAGTTCTTC.

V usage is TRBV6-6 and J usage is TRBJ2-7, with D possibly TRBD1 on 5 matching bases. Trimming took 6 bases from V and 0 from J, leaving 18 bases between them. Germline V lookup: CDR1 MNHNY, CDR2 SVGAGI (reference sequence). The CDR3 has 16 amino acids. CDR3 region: CASRGMGPLPSYEQYF. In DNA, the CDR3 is TGTGCCAGCAGGGGGATGGGGCCCTTGCCCTCCTACGAGCAGTACTTC.

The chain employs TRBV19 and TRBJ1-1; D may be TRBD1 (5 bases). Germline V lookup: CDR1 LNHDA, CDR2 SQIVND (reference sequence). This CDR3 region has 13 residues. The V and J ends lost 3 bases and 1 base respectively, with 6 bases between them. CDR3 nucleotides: TGTGCCAGTAGTATCACAGGGAACACTGAAGCTTTCTTT. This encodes CASSITGNTEAFF.

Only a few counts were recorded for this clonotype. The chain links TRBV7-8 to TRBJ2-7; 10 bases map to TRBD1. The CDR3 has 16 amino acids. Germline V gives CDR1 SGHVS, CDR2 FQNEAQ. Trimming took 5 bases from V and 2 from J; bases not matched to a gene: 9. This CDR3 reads CASSPGQGEVAYEQYF. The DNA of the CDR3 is TGTGCCAGCAGCCCAGGACAGGGGGAGGTTGCCTACGAGCAGTACTTC.

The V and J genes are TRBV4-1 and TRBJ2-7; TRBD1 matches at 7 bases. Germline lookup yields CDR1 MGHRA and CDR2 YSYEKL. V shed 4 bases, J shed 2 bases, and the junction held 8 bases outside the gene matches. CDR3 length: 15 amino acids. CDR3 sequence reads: CASSRTRDRTYEQYF. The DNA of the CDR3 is TGCGCCAGCAGCCGTACCCGGGACAGAACCTACGAGCAGTACTTC.

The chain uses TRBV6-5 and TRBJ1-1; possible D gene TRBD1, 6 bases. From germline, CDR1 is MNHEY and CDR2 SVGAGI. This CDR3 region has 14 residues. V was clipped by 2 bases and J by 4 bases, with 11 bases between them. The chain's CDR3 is CASSYRGSVTEAFF. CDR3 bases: TGTGCCAGCAGTTACAGGGGGAGCGTCACTGAAGCTTTCTTT.

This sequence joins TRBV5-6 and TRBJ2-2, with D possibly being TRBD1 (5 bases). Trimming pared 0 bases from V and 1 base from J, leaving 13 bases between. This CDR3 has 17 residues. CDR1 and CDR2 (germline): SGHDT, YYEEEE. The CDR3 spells CASSLATDSQNTGELFF. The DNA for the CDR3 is TGTGCCAGCAGCTTGGCCACAGACAGCCAGAACACCGGGGAGCTGTTTTTT.

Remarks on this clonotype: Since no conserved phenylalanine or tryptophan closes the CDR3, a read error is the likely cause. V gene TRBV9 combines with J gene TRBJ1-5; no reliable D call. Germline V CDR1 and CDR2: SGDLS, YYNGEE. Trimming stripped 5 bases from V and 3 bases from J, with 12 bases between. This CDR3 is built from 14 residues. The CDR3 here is CASSLGGFNQPQHL. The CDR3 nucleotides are TGTGCCAGCAGTCTGGGAGGGTTCAATCAGCCCCAGCATCTT.

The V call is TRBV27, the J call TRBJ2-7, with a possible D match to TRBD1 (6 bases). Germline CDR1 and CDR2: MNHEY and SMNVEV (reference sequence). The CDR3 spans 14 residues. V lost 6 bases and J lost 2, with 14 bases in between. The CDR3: CASRPGAAAYEQYF. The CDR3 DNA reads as TGTGCCAGCAGGCCAGGGGCTGCGGCCTACGAGCAGTACTTC.

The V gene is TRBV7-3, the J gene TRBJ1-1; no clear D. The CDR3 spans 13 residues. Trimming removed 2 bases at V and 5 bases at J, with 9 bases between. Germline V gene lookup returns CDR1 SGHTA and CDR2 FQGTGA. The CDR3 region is CASSLEEWTEAFF. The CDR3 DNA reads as TGTGCCAGCAGCTTAGAGGAGTGGACTGAAGCTTTCTTT.

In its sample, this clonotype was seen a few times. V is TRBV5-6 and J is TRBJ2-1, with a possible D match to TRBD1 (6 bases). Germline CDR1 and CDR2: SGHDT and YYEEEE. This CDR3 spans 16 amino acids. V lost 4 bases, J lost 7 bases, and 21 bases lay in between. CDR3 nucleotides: TGTGCCAGCAGCCCCACGGACAGAAGGGGGATAAATGAGCAGTTCTTC. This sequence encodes CASSPTDRRGINEQFF.

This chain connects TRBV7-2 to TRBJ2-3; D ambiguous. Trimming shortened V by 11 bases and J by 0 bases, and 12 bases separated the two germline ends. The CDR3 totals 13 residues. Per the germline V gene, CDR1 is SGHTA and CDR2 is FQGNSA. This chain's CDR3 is CAPNITSTDTQYF. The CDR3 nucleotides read TGTGCCCCAAACATAACTAGCACAGATACGCAGTATTTT.

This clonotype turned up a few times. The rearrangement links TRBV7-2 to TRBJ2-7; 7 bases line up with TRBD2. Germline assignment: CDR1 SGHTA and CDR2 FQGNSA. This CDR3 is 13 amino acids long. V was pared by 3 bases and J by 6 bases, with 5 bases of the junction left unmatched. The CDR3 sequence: CASSFDTGGEQYF. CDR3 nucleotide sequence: TGTGCCAGCAGCTTTGATACGGGGGGCGAGCAGTACTTC.

CDR3 sequence (DNA): TGTGCCACCAGTGTTAGGACACTGGATACGCAGTATTTT. Its protein product is CATSVRTLDTQYF. This chain connects TRBV24-1 to TRBJ2-3, with TRBD1 as a possible D gene (5 bases). V dropped 5 bases and J dropped 6 bases, with 11 bases sitting between them. CDR3 length equals 13 residues. Per germline, CDR1 KGHDR and CDR2 SFDVKD.

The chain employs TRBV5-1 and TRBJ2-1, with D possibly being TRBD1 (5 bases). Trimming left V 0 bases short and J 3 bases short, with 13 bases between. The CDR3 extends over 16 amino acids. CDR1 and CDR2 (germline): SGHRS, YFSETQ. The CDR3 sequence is CASSLAVGANYNEQFF. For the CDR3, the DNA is TGCGCCAGCAGCTTGGCCGTAGGGGCTAACTACAATGAGCAGTTCTTC.

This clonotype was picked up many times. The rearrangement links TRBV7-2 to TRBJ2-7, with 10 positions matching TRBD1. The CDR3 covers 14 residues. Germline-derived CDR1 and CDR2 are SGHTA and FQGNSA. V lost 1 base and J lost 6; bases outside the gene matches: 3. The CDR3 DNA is TGTGCCAGCAGCTTAGGGGGGACAGGGGTCGAGCAGTACTTC. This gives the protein CASSLGGTGVEQYF.

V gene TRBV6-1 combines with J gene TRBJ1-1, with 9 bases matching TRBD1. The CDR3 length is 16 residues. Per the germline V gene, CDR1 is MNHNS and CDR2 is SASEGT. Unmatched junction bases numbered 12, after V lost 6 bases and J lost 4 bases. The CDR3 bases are TGTGCCAGCAGGGCCATTCTTACAGGGGGCGGCACTGAAGCTTTCTTT. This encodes CASRAILTGGGTEAFF.

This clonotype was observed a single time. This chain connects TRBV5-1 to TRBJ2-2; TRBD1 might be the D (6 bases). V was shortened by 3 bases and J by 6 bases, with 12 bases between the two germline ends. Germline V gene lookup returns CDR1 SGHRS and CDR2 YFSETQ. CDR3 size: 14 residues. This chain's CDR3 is CASSSGQLAGELFF. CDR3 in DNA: TGCGCCAGCAGCTCTGGACAGCTGGCCGGGGAGCTGTTTTTT.

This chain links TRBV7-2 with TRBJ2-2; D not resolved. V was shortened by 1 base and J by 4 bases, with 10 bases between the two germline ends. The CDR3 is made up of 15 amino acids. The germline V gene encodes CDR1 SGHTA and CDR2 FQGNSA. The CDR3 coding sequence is TGTGCCAGCAGCTTAGATGGGGTTGCCACCGGGGAGCTGTTTTTT. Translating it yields CASSLDGVATGELFF.